This TCR beta chain was identified during a study of CD8+ T cells in alopecia areata. Whole-study context: Patients in the treated group were given tofacitinib by mouth, 5 to 10 mg twice a day.

RNA extraction and reverse transcription yielded cDNA as sequencing template. TCRdb's table, derived via immunoSEQ multiplex PCR, lists solely in-frame clones and lacks some. This sample carries about 210,000 clones, around two fifths of them seen once, and the ten largest clones take about 2.6%. There are 13 residues in the CDR3. V shed 2 bases and J shed 5 bases, with 6 bases lying between them. CDR1 SGHTA and CDR2 FQGTGA come from the germline V gene. Treatment denoted: oral pan-JAK inhibitor, 5-10 mg twice daily. Investigators sorted PBMCs to obtain both CD4+ and CD8+ T cells. The clonotype was recovered from a human donor with alopecia areata. Sequencing used CD4+ T cells sorted from blood, obtained at approximately week 36, from a patient treated with tofacitinib. V and J are TRBV7-3 and TRBJ2-2; no definite D call. The CDR3 reads CASSLLGTGELFF. CDR3 bases: TGTGCCAGCAGCTTACTAGGGACCGGGGAGCTGTTTTTT.